What follows are 13 T cell receptor beta chains derived from one specimen sequenced in a study of T cells in Graves' hyperthyroidism and ophthalmopathy. Amplification of TCR beta CDR3 regions was performed using RNA transcripts as template. A set of HTBI primers served as the primers for a first-round RT-PCR of the TCR CDR3. Each CDR3 protein gets one entry after TCRdb re-called the multiplex PCR reads with MiXCR. Here the sample spans about 740,000 distinct CDR3 sequences, around 15% being singletons. Material for sequencing was blood. The receptors shown here come from a young woman with Graves' hyperthyroidism.

This clonotype appeared a few times. V gene TRBV7-9 combines with J gene TRBJ1-2; TRBD1 aligns across 8 bases. The CDR3 is 15 amino acids. The germline gives CDR1 SEHNR, CDR2 FQNEAQ (reference sequence). Germline trimming cut 1 base from V and 3 bases from J; bases unmatched to any gene: 4. The CDR3 coding sequence is TGTGCCAGCAGCTTAGTCTACAGGGGGGACTATGGCTACACCTTC. Translating it yields CASSLVYRGDYGYTF. The full variable domain, in which reference TRBV7-9 and TRBJ1-2 provide the parts outside the CDR3, is DTGVSQNPRHKITKRGQNVTFRCDPISEHNRLYWYRQTLGQGPEFLTYFQNEAQLEKSRLLSDRFSAERPKGSFSTLEIQRTEQGDSAMYLCASSLVYRGDYGYTFGSGTRLTVV.

A few counts support this clonotype. The chain employs TRBV4-1 and TRBJ2-1; D ambiguous. The germline V and J ends were trimmed by 0 bases and 13 bases, with 19 bases remaining between them. Germline values: CDR1 MGHRA, CDR2 YSYEKL. This CDR3 region has 15 residues. The CDR3 DNA reads TGCGCCAGCAGCCAAGATGCCACATCCCCTCCGGACCAGTTCTTC. It is translated as CASSQDATSPPDQFF.

The rearrangement joins TRBV14 to TRBJ2-1; D is ambiguous. Germline V gene sequence: CDR1 SGHDN, CDR2 FVKESK. The V and J ends lost 4 bases and 4 bases respectively, with 11 bases between them. This CDR3 is 14 amino acids long. The CDR3 region is CASSPPTFYNEQFF. In DNA, the CDR3 is TGTGCCAGCAGCCCTCCTACTTTTTACAATGAGCAGTTCTTC.

The chain employs TRBV28 and TRBJ2-3; 8 nucleotides align to TRBD2. J was trimmed by 1 base and V by 6 bases; bases with no gene match: 9. The CDR3 consists of 16 residues. Germline V gives CDR1 MDHEN, CDR2 SYDVKM. The CDR3 reads CASSFLSGSRTDTQYF. The CDR3 DNA reads TGTGCCAGCAGCTTCCTCAGCGGGAGCCGCACAGATACGCAGTATTTT.

This clonotype was recorded a few times. This chain links TRBV2 with TRBJ1-4; no clear D. CDR1 is SNHLY, CDR2 FYNNEI, per germline. V lost 11 bases and J 5 bases, leaving 18 bases between the germline ends. CDR3 length: 14 amino acids. The CDR3 coding sequence is TGTGCCTCAGCGCAAGAAGGCCCAAATGAAAAACTGTTTTTT. It is translated as CASAQEGPNEKLFF.

The chain links TRBV19 to TRBJ1-6; a weak D match, TRBD1 (5 bases). The germline CDR1 and CDR2 sequences are LNHDA and SQIVND (reference sequence). V lost 10 bases, J lost 7 bases, and 20 bases lay in between. The CDR3 is 15 amino acids. In nucleotides, the CDR3 is TGTGCCACTACAGGACGCCCGCCGGAAAATTCACCCCTCCACTTT. Its translation is CATTGRPPENSPLHF.

This clonotype was counted ten times or more. The chain employs TRBV28 and TRBJ2-7; D gene ambiguous. CDR3 length equals 16 residues. Trimming took off 6 bases at V and 7 bases at J, with 25 bases between the two ends. Germline CDR1 reads MDHEN; CDR2 reads SYDVKM. CDR3 sequence (DNA): TGTGCCAGCAGCTCCCCCCTAGTCGCGAACCGACTTGAGCAGTACTTC. Translated, it gives CASSSPLVANRLEQYF. The variable domain in full, completed from reference TRBV28 and TRBJ2-7, reads DVKVTQSSRYLVKRTGEKVFLECVQDMDHENMFWYRQDPGLGLRLIYFSYDVKMKEKGDIPEGYSVSREKKERFSLILESASTNQTSMYLCASSSPLVANRLEQYFGPGTRLTVT.

In this sample, this clonotype turned up many times. The V call is TRBV20-1, the J call TRBJ2-1, with a weak D call TRBD2 (6 bases). The CDR3 has 17 residues. CDR1 and CDR2 (germline): DFQATT, SNEGSKA (reference sequence). V lost 6 bases to trimming and J lost 3 bases, with 24 bases between them. CDR3 bases: TGCAGTGCGTGCCGGGACTCCGCAAGTCGGTACTACAATGAGCAGTTCTTC. This gives the protein CSACRDSASRYYNEQFF.

This clonotype has only a few counts. The rearrangement joins TRBV29-1 to TRBJ1-4; D not certain. The V end lost 5 bases, the J end lost 3 bases, and 7 bases lay between the germline ends. Germline CDR1 is SQVTM and CDR2 is ANQGSEA. CDR3 length: 12 amino acids. CDR3 region: CSVLGSNEKLFF. DNA of the CDR3: TGCAGCGTTTTGGGTTCTAATGAAAAACTGTTTTTT.

This chain links TRBV5-4 with TRBJ1-4; weak D call: TRBD1 (5 bases). V shed 0 bases and J shed 8 bases, with 11 bases lying between them. Germline V lookup: CDR1 SGHNT, CDR2 YYREEE (reference sequence). CDR3 length equals 14 residues. The CDR3, as DNA: TGTGCCAGCAGCTTGGCTGTGCAGGGCGAAAAACTGTTTTTT. This codes for CASSLAVQGEKLFF.

This clonotype has just a few counts. V is TRBV7-8 and J is TRBJ1-1; D ambiguous. This CDR3 is 13 amino acids long. Trimming cost V 4 bases and J 7 bases, with 13 bases left between them. Germline loops: CDR1 SGHVS, CDR2 FQNEAQ. CDR3 residues: CASSSSTGYEAFF. The CDR3 DNA sequence: TGTGCCAGCAGCTCATCGACGGGGTATGAAGCTTTCTTT.

This rearrangement joins TRBV11-2 to TRBJ2-3, with 12 positions matching TRBD2. The V gene end was trimmed by 4 bases and the J gene end by 4 bases; junction bases not matched to a gene: 18. Germline V gene data show CDR1 as SGHAT and CDR2 as FQNNGV. This CDR3 is 20 amino acids long. CDR3 nucleotides: TGTGCCAGCAGCTCGCACCCAGCCTCTAGCGGGAGGGCCAAATCAGATACGCAGTATTTT. This encodes CASSSHPASSGRAKSDTQYF.

The chain has TRBV6-1 and TRBJ2-7, with D perhaps matching TRBD1 or TRBD2 (5 bases each). The germline V gene encodes CDR1 MNHNS and CDR2 SASEGT. The CDR3 loop spans 14 amino acids. With 5 bases removed from V and 3 bases from J, the gap between germline ends came to 14 bases. CDR3 sequence reads: CASSSPGLVYEQYF. The CDR3 bases are TGTGCCAGCAGTTCTCCGGGGCTAGTCTACGAGCAGTACTTC.